Listed here are 25 T cell receptor beta chains from one sample, sequenced in a study of tumor and adjacent non-tumor tissue in lung cancer. TCRbeta libraries were built with three rounds of nested PCR, modified from ARM-PCR. TCRdb ran MiXCR on the multiplex PCR reads and lists one entry per CDR3 protein. The sample has about 110,000 distinct CDR3 sequences, under 65% seen once; the top ten hold 19%. No cell sorting was done before RNA was extracted from the tissue. More than 3 cm separated this lung sample from the edge of the tumor. The sample consisted of distant non-tumor lung tissue. The receptors derive from a man aged 55 to 70 with non-small cell lung cancer.

A word on this clonotype: The missing conserved phenylalanine or tryptophan at the end of this CDR3 makes a read error likely. V and J are TRBV4-3 and TRBJ2-3, with 7 nucleotides matching TRBD2. Germline CDR1 reads LGHNA; CDR2 reads YSLEER. The CDR3 extends over 15 amino acids. Trimming cost V 8 bases and J 5 bases; bases outside gene matches: 13. CDR3 bases: TGCGCCAGCGGCCTCGAGGGAGGGCCGGTAGATACGCAGTATCTT. The encoded protein is CASGLEGGPVDTQYL.

A word on this clonotype: One end of the junction is discordant with germline, which a read error may explain. The chain is built from TRBV4-2 and TRBJ2-5; TRBD2 is a possible D gene (7 bases). This CDR3 is 17 amino acids long. The V gene's germline CDR1 is LGHNA and CDR2 YNFKEQ. This chain's CDR3 is CTSSPQLGTGGRETQYF. DNA for the CDR3: TGTACCAGCAGCCCCCAGTTGGGGACCGGGGGGCGAGAAACCCAGTACTTC.

Comments on this clonotype: The conserved phenylalanine or tryptophan is not found at the CDR3 terminus, so this likely reflects a read error. The chain carries TRBV4-2 and TRBJ2-1; 16 bases line up with TRBD2. The length of the CDR3 is 17 residues. CDR1 and CDR2 (germline): LGHNA, YNFKEQ. DNA for the CDR3: TGTACCAGCAGCGTGTCCGGGACTAGCGGGAGGGCTTCCGAGCAGTTCTTA. This codes for CTSSVSGTSGRASEQFL.

This clonotype was counted ten times or more. The chain joins TRBV6-1 to TRBJ2-5; D is uncertain. Trimming took 4 bases from V and 0 from J, leaving 9 bases between them. The CDR3 spans 14 residues. Per the germline V gene, CDR1 is MNHNS and CDR2 is SASEGT. CDR3 protein: CASSATRDQETQYF. For the CDR3, the DNA is TGTGCCAGCAGTGCGACAAGAGACCAAGAGACCCAGTACTTC.

This clonotype turned up a few times. This may be a read error: a much more frequent sequence differs by one nucleotide. The CDR3 DNA is TGTGTCAGCAGCTTGGGTCGGGGTTCCTACGAGCAGTACTTC. The encoded protein is CVSSLGRGSYEQYF. The chain combines TRBV5-8 with TRBJ2-7; tentative D call: TRBD2 (5 bases). Germline values: CDR1 SGHTS, CDR2 YDEGEE. The CDR3 is 14 residues long.

Regarding this clonotype: The junction and the germline gene differ at one end; a read error may be behind it. The V call is TRBV12-3 or TRBV12-4, the J call TRBJ1-2; D unclear. This CDR3 has 13 amino acids. The CDR3 DNA sequence: TGTGCCAGCACCCTTAACCTGCATGGTGGCCACACCTTC. Protein: CASTLNLHGGHTF.

To note about this clonotype: This may arise from a read error, as a much more abundant clone is one base away. V is TRBV28 and J is TRBJ2-6; D is undetermined. The CDR3 runs to 16 residues. Trimming pared 4 bases from V and 2 bases from J, leaving 12 bases between. The germline V gene encodes CDR1 MDHEN and CDR2 SYDVKM. The DNA of the CDR3 is TGTGCCAGCAGTTCCCATGGCATCCCTGGGGCCAACGTCCTGACTTTC. Its protein product is CASSSHGIPGANVLTF.

Of note for this clonotype: At one end the junction does not follow the germline gene, possibly because of a read error. The V and J genes are TRBV11-3 and TRBJ2-1; D ambiguous. The length of the CDR3 is 16 residues. Germline V gives CDR1 SGHNT, CDR2 YENEEA. DNA for the CDR3: TGTGCCAGCAACTTAAGCAGGAATAGCTCCTACGATGAGCAGTTCTTC. It codes for CASNLSRNSSYDEQFF.

Of note for this clonotype: Its ends do not fully match the called genes, so a read error is possible. This sequence joins TRBV6-1 and TRBJ1-5, with 7 nucleotides matching TRBD1. The tail of the sequence fits TRBJ2-3 better, so the J call may be wrong. The CDR3 loop spans 13 amino acids. Germline CDR1 reads MNHNS; CDR2 reads SASEGT. The CDR3 protein is CTSKYDRDQPQYF. The CDR3 coding sequence is TGTACCAGCAAATACGACAGGGATCAGCCCCAGTATTTT.

With respect to this clonotype: One junction end disagrees with the germline gene, perhaps due to a read error. This chain links TRBV29-1 with TRBJ1-2; TRBD1 agrees at 9 bases. This CDR3 comprises 15 residues. The germline gives CDR1 SQVTM, CDR2 ANQGSEA. Here the CDR3 DNA reads TGCAGTGTTGAGCCTGGGACAGGGCCGGACTATGGCTACATCTTC. It yields the protein CSVEPGTGPDYGYIF.

With respect to this clonotype: This may come from a read error, since a much larger clone is one base off. The V and J genes are TRBV2 and TRBJ2-2; 9 nucleotides align to TRBD2. The CDR3 consists of 15 residues. From germline, CDR1 is SNHLY and CDR2 FYNNEI. The CDR3 DNA is TGTGCCAGCCCTGCTAGCGGGGTGAACACCTGGGAGCTGTTTTTT. This gives the protein CASPASGVNTWELFF.

As to this clonotype: Given a much more abundant clone one base away, this may be a read error. V gene TRBV12-3 or TRBV12-4 combines with J gene TRBJ2-1; TRBD2 matches at 9 bases. This CDR3 region has 15 residues. Trimming at V came to 10 bases and at J to 3 bases, leaving 10 bases not matched to a gene. The CDR3 loop reads CATSLARGGYNEQFF. In DNA, the CDR3 is TGTGCCACCAGCCTTGCGCGGGGGGGCTACAATGAGCAGTTCTTC.

The chain is built from TRBV29-1 and TRBJ2-7; maybe TRBD2 (5 bases). CDR1 and CDR2 from the germline V gene are SQVTM and ANQGSEA. CDR3 length equals 12 residues. V lost 8 bases and J lost 5, with 16 bases in between. The CDR3 loop reads CSIGDTGNEQYF. The CDR3 DNA reads TGCAGCATTGGAGACACCGGGAACGAGCAGTACTTC.

This sequence joins TRBV28 and TRBJ2-5; 11 bases fit TRBD2. With V trimmed by 5 bases and J by 4 bases, 9 bases remained unmatched. This CDR3 contains 16 residues. CDR1 and CDR2 from the germline V gene are MDHEN and SYDVKM. In nucleotides, the CDR3 is TGTGCCAGCAGTACCAAACTAGCGGGAGAAGCAGAGACCCAGTACTTC. This translates into CASSTKLAGEAETQYF.

For this clonotype: The junction shows a germline mismatch at one end, possibly a read error. The chain has TRBV6-6 and TRBJ1-5; 8 nucleotides agree with TRBD1. This CDR3 contains 15 residues. Germline V lookup: CDR1 MNHNY, CDR2 SVGAGI (reference sequence). As DNA, the CDR3 is TGTGCCACCCTGGGGAGTGGGACAGGCGGTCAGCTCCAGCATTTT. Translating gives CATLGSGTGGQLQHF.

For this clonotype: A much larger clone differs by one base, so this may be a read error. This chain uses TRBV5-1 with TRBJ1-1, with D possibly being TRBD1 (6 bases). V lost 5 bases and J 8 bases, leaving 16 bases between the germline ends. CDR3 length: 13 residues. The germline V gene encodes CDR1 SGHRS and CDR2 YFSETQ. DNA of the CDR3: TGCGCCAGCAGTGGGGGGACATCCCAAGAAGCTTTCTTT. Its protein is CASSGGTSQEAFF.

This clonotype was seen a handful of times. The rearrangement links TRBV12-3 or TRBV12-4 to TRBJ1-5, with 10 bases matching TRBD1. V gave up 6 bases and J gave up 2 bases; unmatched junction bases: 7. The CDR3 has 16 residues. The CDR3 nucleotides are TGTGCCAGCAGCACCCGGGGGACAGGGGGCAATCAGCCCCAGCATTTT. It is translated as CASSTRGTGGNQPQHF.

V and J are TRBV20-1 and TRBJ2-3; D ambiguous. The CDR3 consists of 15 residues. CDR1 is DFQATT, CDR2 SNEGSKA, per germline (reference sequence). V lost 3 bases, J lost 2 bases, and 15 bases lay in between. The CDR3 is CSASAPERDTDTQYF. The CDR3 bases are TGCAGTGCTAGCGCCCCTGAACGCGACACAGATACGCAGTATTTT.

A word on this clonotype: An end of the junction does not agree with germline; a read error may underlie this. The V gene is TRBV5-5, the J gene TRBJ1-1; D is possibly TRBD1 (5 bases). The CDR3 spans 15 residues. From germline, CDR1 is SGHKS and CDR2 YYEKEE (reference sequence). The DNA for the CDR3 is TGTGCTAGCAGCTTGAGCCTGGGGCCCTCCTATGTGGCTTTCTTT. Amino acids: CASSLSLGPSYVAFF.

This clonotype has ten or more counts. The chain uses TRBV12-3 or TRBV12-4 and TRBJ1-6, with 8 bases fitting TRBD1. This CDR3 is 15 amino acids long. V trimming: 2 bases; J trimming: 7 bases; junction bases outside the gene matches: 4. CDR3: CASSLHRGENSPLHF. For the CDR3, the DNA is TGTGCCAGCAGTTTACACAGGGGGGAGAATTCACCCCTCCACTTT.

On this clonotype itself: The CDR3 ends on some other residue instead of the conserved phenylalanine or tryptophan, so this is likely a read error. The gene calls are TRBV20-1 and TRBJ2-1, with D uncertain. The V end was cut by 6 bases, the J end by 8 bases, with 5 bases between. There are 9 residues in the CDR3. CDR1 DFQATT and CDR2 SNEGSKA come from the germline V gene (reference sequence). CDR3 coding DNA: TGCAGTGCCAACGATGAGCAGTTCTTA. This gives the protein CSANDEQFL.

This clonotype was observed at least ten times. The chain has TRBV11-2 and TRBJ2-7; 9 positions agree with TRBD1. From germline, CDR1 is SGHAT and CDR2 FQNNGV. The CDR3 covers 18 residues. Trimming cost V 6 bases and J 1 base; bases outside gene matches: 16. The CDR3: CASSWPGTGGARSYEQYF. Written as DNA, the CDR3 is TGTGCCAGCAGTTGGCCGGGAACAGGGGGCGCGAGGTCCTACGAGCAGTACTTC.

Worth noting for this clonotype: The junction departs from the called germline gene at one end, perhaps through a read error. The chain recombines TRBV7-9 with TRBJ2-2; 12 bases align to TRBD2. The CDR3 is 17 amino acids. The V gene's germline CDR1 is SEHNR and CDR2 FQNEAQ (reference sequence). The CDR3 nucleotides are TGTGCCAGCAGCCCAGCAGGACTAGCGGGAAACACCGGGGACCTGTTTTTT. This gives the protein CASSPAGLAGNTGDLFF.

This clonotype was seen many times. The rearrangement links TRBV4-1 to TRBJ2-1; maybe TRBD2 (6 bases). V was trimmed by 2 bases and J by 0 bases, leaving 14 bases between them. The length of the CDR3 is 17 residues. Per germline, CDR1 MGHRA and CDR2 YSYEKL. CDR3 in amino acids: CASSQYVGGNSYNEQFF. For the CDR3, the DNA is TGCGCCAGCAGCCAATACGTCGGGGGAAACTCCTACAATGAGCAGTTCTTC.

A word on this clonotype: The junction does not match germline at one end; this may be a read error. The J gene is TRBJ2-3, the V gene TRBV6-6; D may correspond to TRBD1 or TRBD2 (6 bases each). From germline, CDR1 is MNHNY and CDR2 SVGAGI (reference sequence). There are 17 residues in the CDR3. The CDR3 coding sequence is TGTGCGAGCAGTAACGGGGAGGACAGTTTCTACACAGATACGCTGTATTTT. Its protein product is CASSNGEDSFYTDTLYF.